The source of this T cell receptor (beta chain) is a study of T cells after yellow fever vaccination. 5'RACE template switching produced TCR cDNA carrying a universal primer site and UMIs. Via MiXCR, TCRdb re-called the 5' RACE reads, giving one row per CDR3 protein. The repertoire holds roughly 45,000 distinct CDR3 sequences, 6.8% seen once, with 15% in the top ten. This clonotype was counted at least ten times. Study-wide results and caveats: Abundant bulk-population clonotypes could contaminate the FACS-sorted repertoires. Weaker, the secondary response peaked sooner, at day 5 versus 15.

The material sequenced was CD8+ T cells not binding an NS4B(214-222) dextramer, sorted from PBMCs, taken 45 days after the yellow fever booster vaccination. This clonotype originated in a man under 40 who received the YFV17D yellow fever vaccine.

CDR3 sequence: CSVDPGPGDDEQYF. Written as DNA, the CDR3 is TGCAGCGTTGACCCGGGACCCGGGGACGACGAGCAGTACTTC. V usage is TRBV29-1 and J usage is TRBJ2-7, with D perhaps being TRBD1 or TRBD2 (5 bases each). The CDR3 contains 14 residues. The ends were cut back, 3 bases at V and 5 bases at J, with 17 bases in the middle. Germline V gene data show CDR1 as SQVTM and CDR2 as ANQGSEA.